This TCR beta chain was observed in a study of cytomegalovirus exposure and HLA in healthy donors. Study-level findings and limits: The authors reported that TCR beta sequences could predict HLA-A and HLA-B alleles. These predictions were accurate for most subjects in the first cohort. It was reportedly the case that the classifier diagnosed cytomegalovirus status with high specificity and sensitivity. When a later analysis compared HLA-associated TCR beta chains with equally common others, the HLA-associated chains turned out to be more clonally expanded and to have lower generation probabilities. Several of the most significant clusters were apparently associated with common viral pathogens in a later analysis.

This clone was seen once. Its target is unknown. This CDR3 has 11 amino acids. V was pared by 4 bases and J by 5 bases, with 4 bases between. Germline V gene lookup returns CDR1 ENHRY and CDR2 SYGVKD. The PCR contained 60 Vbeta and 13 Jbeta primers. The table came from immunoSEQ multiplex PCR; TCRdb's copy has only in-frame clones and leaves some out. The top ten hold 1% of the sample, which has around 180,000 clones, about 85% seen once. This chain uses TRBV10-3 with TRBJ2-3; D is ambiguous. Sequencing was performed on PBMCs. The clonotype comes from a boy younger than 10 in good health and CMV-seronegative. The CDR3 nucleotides read TGTGCCATCAGTGCCGGAGATACGCAGTATTTT. It translates to CAISAGDTQYF.